This TCR beta chain appears in the sequencing data of a study of blood T cell repertoires in COVID-19 (dated by TCRdb to the early 2020s). As for the study more broadly: The collaborator samples originated in the United States, Italy and Spain and spanned the acute and convalescent phases of COVID-19. The prospective study material was composed of cDNA or gDNA derived from T cells, B-cell-depleted T cells, or PBMCs. The samples were drawn from two sources: the first 160 participants of the ongoing ImmuneRACE study, and 950 to 1,500 subjects contributed by 6 global collaborators. Where available, HLA class I and class II types were obtained from metadata supplied by the sample provider rather than from assay-based typing. The sample metadata nearly always contained a de-identified subject ID, COVID-19 status, age in years and sex. Subjects who had been exposed to COVID-19, were actively infected with it, or had recovered from it provided the deeply sampled blood TCRbeta repertoires that made up the dataset. A freely available public database, intended as a resource for researchers studying the immune response to SARS-CoV-2, is where the repertoires were released.

General conclusions and limits of the study: The amount of clinical and demographic metadata varied by source and participant and was provided uncurated.

Collaborating institutions collected whole blood in K2EDTA tubes following their own protocols. For TCRbeta analysis, collaborators shipped samples as frozen whole blood, isolated PBMCs, or DNA extracted from either of those sample types. As to this clone: What antigen it recognizes has not been identified. No much larger clonotype is one base removed from it; base qualities were not supplied.

Including the terminal cysteine and phenylalanine, the CDR3 comprises 16 residues. Only CDR3 DNA is held: 48 bases, read in frame from base 1. V ends up 5 bases short and J 4 bases short, with an unmatched junction base count of 6. CDR1 and CDR2 are read off the germline V gene as SGHVS and FNYEAQ. TCRbeta CDR3 regions were amplified from genomic DNA by means of the immunoSEQ Assay, a bias-controlled multiplex PCR. As for how the authors treated the data: The number of nucleated cells in each sample was estimated by amplification of reference gene primers within the assay. Sequence reads were collapsed and filtered to measure the absolute abundance of every unique TCRbeta CDR3 rearrangement. For each sample, productive Simpson clonality was calculated by taking the square root of Simpson's diversity index across productive rearrangements. The clones in this table, taken by TCRdb from immuneACCESS, are in-frame only. Not every clone is retained; where verified, under half of the shortfall comes from an unresolved V gene, and the cause of the rest is unknown. V and J calls and clone size come straight from that table; D and trimming were deduced from the DNA. The sample table contains about 230,000 clones; only one count was recorded for around four fifths of them. The ten top clones hold approximately 2.6% of the sample.

Sequencing was carried out using peripheral blood. The TCR originated in a woman in her 70s with active or convalescent COVID-19. The V and J genes are TRBV7-6 and TRBJ2-1; 12 bases in between match TRBD2. The DNA sequence is as follows: TGTGCCAGCAGCCTTTCGACTAGCGGGGGTTACAATGAGCAGTTCTTC. This sequence encodes CASSLSTSGGYNEQFF.